Listed below are T cell receptor beta chains from one sample, sequenced in a study of long-term antiretroviral therapy in people with HIV. Assay: immunoSEQ multiplex PCR; the TCRdb copy retains only in-frame clones and omits some. This sample has about 18,000 clones, with 79% found just once. The specimen was unsorted PBMCs, collected at the start of antiretroviral therapy, before treatment. Receptor source: a young man with HIV. CDR3s leave out the opening cysteine and the closing phenylalanine or tryptophan. Each record gives: V gene, CDR3 length, clone size, CDR3 protein. A clone size is listed for some rows: how often the clone was seen (once, few, many), or a class if it is expanded.

V gene: TRBV30; CDR3 length: 11; clone size: .; CDR3 protein: AWTMGQGMGYT
V gene: TRBV10-1; CDR3 length: 11; clone size: .; CDR3 protein: ASSEGSRDTQY
V gene: TRBV9; CDR3 length: 14; clone size: .; CDR3 protein: ASSVETDSGANVLT
V gene: TRBV6-4; CDR3 length: 10; clone size: .; CDR3 protein: ASSAYLGEQY
V gene: TRBV2; CDR3 length: 11; clone size: .; CDR3 protein: AEGGRSTDTQY
V gene: TRBV6-5; CDR3 length: 12; clone size: .; CDR3 protein: ASSPPSGTFEQF
V gene: TRBV7-9; CDR3 length: 13; clone size: .; CDR3 protein: ASSSTITPGAEQY
V gene: TRBV5-6; CDR3 length: 12; clone size: .; CDR3 protein: ASSFWDSTGELF
V gene: TRBV6-5; CDR3 length: 9; clone size: once; CDR3 protein: ASTDTYEQY
V gene: TRBV18; CDR3 length: 12; clone size: .; CDR3 protein: ASSLSDGLETQY
V gene: TRBV27; CDR3 length: 11; clone size: .; CDR3 protein: ASSRDSSYEQY
V gene: TRBV2; CDR3 length: 11; clone size: .; CDR3 protein: ASNPRGRGGYT
V gene: TRBV27; CDR3 length: 13; clone size: .; CDR3 protein: ASSLRRETSDTQY
V gene: TRBV18; CDR3 length: 15; clone size: .; CDR3 protein: ASSTRDRIATNEKLF
V gene: TRBV5-4; CDR3 length: 13; clone size: .; CDR3 protein: ASSLRRERDTEAF
V gene: TRBV4-3; CDR3 length: 13; clone size: once; CDR3 protein: ASSQSSGAGETQY
V gene: TRBV19; CDR3 length: 17; clone size: .; CDR3 protein: ASSISLAGGPSFYNEQF
V gene: TRBV5-4; CDR3 length: 11; clone size: .; CDR3 protein: ASSDGHAETQY
V gene: TRBV6-6; CDR3 length: 14; clone size: .; CDR3 protein: ASSYGTGPPGNTIY
V gene: TRBV28; CDR3 length: 16; clone size: .; CDR3 protein: ASSLPTDARDNNEKLF
V gene: TRBV5-6; CDR3 length: 13; clone size: .; CDR3 protein: ASSKDRVKRNTIY
V gene: TRBV29-1; CDR3 length: 13; clone size: .; CDR3 protein: SSDRRTSGNYEQF
V gene: TRBV28; CDR3 length: 12; clone size: .; CDR3 protein: ASSRRDRDNEQF
V gene: TRBV4-3; CDR3 length: 14; clone size: .; CDR3 protein: ASSQDDISGFREQY
V gene: TRBV15; CDR3 length: 12; clone size: once; CDR3 protein: ATSRVGLNTEAF
V gene: TRBV7-8; CDR3 length: 14; clone size: .; CDR3 protein: ASSSPYGFSYNEQF